The entry below describes one T cell receptor beta chain. The V gene lost 6 bases and the J gene lost 9 bases, with 9 bases spanning the gap. Looked up from germline, CDR1 is MDHEN and CDR2 is SYDVKM. The CDR3 has 11 residues. In the PCR, 60 Vbeta and 13 Jbeta primers were used. Libraries were prepared by immunoSEQ multiplex PCR; TCRdb keeps only in-frame clonotypes and omits some of them. The sample consists of around 200,000 clones, approximately 80% of them appearing once. This sample stems from a study of cytomegalovirus exposure and HLA in healthy donors. The material sequenced was PBMCs. The TCR sequence derives from a man aged 50-59 years in good health and CMV-seronegative. The chain employs TRBV28 and TRBJ1-5; weak D call: TRBD1 (5 bases). The CDR3 sequence: CASSWGGPQHF. DNA for the CDR3: TGTGCCAGCAGCTGGGGGGGGCCCCAGCATTTT.